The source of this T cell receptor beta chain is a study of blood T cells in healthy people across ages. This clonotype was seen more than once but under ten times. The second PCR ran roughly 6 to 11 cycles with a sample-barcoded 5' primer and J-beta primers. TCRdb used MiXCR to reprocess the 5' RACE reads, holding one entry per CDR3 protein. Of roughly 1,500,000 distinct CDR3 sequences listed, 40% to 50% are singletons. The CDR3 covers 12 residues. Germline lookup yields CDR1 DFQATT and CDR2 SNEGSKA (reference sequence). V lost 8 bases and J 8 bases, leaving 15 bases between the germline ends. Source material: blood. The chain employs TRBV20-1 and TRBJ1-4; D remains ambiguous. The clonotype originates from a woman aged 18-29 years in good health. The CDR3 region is CSTQELGEKLFF. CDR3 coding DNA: TGCAGTACCCAGGAGTTGGGCGAAAAACTGTTTTTT.